This TCR beta chain stems from a study of regulatory T cells in long-lasting Graves disease. General study results and limits: Having few samples may have compromised the accuracy. Persistent disease preferred TRBV28, TRBJ1-2 and TRBJ2-5.

Investigators prepared the TCR beta libraries by applying iRepertoire HTBI primers and Arm-PCR of CDR3 regions. Each CDR3 protein is one row after TCRdb ran MiXCR on the multiplex PCR reads. The sample holds 350,000 to 450,000 distinct CDR3 sequences, around 21% seen once. Details on this clonotype: Its antigen is still unknown.

Germline V lookup: CDR1 SGHAT, CDR2 FQNNGV. The V and J ends lost 1 base and 10 bases, in that order; junction bases with no gene match: 10. The CDR3 is 16 residues long. Time point given: persistent/refractory GD, antithyroid drugs over 5 years with positive TRAb. PBMC-extracted RNA yielded the TCR library. It was by American Thyroid Association guidelines that Graves' disease was diagnosed. EDTA tubes were used for drawing nine milliliters of peripheral blood. The material sequenced was peripheral blood mononuclear cells (PBMCs), taken when the disease was refractory, from a patient treated with antithyroid drugs. The chain carries TRBV11-2 and TRBJ2-1, with 10 bases lining up with TRBD1. The receptor's source is a female donor with Graves disease. CDR3 DNA: TGTGCCAGCAGCTTAGTGCCGGGACAGGGGAAATGGGAGCAGTTCTTC. The encoded protein is CASSLVPGQGKWEQFF.